Each of the 20 T cell receptor beta chains below was sequenced from the same sample in a study of cytomegalovirus exposure and HLA in healthy donors. PCR primers comprised 60 Vbeta and 13 Jbeta primers. The repertoire was sequenced with immunoSEQ multiplex PCR; TCRdb's copy has only in-frame clones and lacks some. This repertoire includes approximately 100,000 clones. The sample comprised PBMCs. These receptors were obtained from a man aged 35 to 55 in good health and CMV-seronegative.

The chain combines TRBV5-1 with TRBJ2-7; 7 bases map to TRBD2. Losses at the gene ends were 0 bases for V and 6 bases for J; bases not matched to a gene: 6. This CDR3 has 14 residues. The germline gives CDR1 SGHRS, CDR2 YFSETQ. CDR3 sequence: CASSLERLASEQYF. The CDR3 DNA reads TGCGCCAGCAGCTTGGAAAGACTAGCCTCCGAGCAGTACTTC.

The chain employs TRBV30 and TRBJ2-3; D not resolved. CDR3 size: 14 residues. CDR1 is GTSNPN, CDR2 SVGIG, per germline (reference sequence). V was cut by 1 base and J by 1 base, with 9 bases left in between. The CDR3 loop reads CAWSGGRGTDTQYF. The CDR3 bases are TGTGCCTGGAGTGGTGGCCGGGGCACAGATACGCAGTATTTT.

The genes are TRBV10-3 and TRBJ1-1; TRBD1 matches at 10 bases. The germline V gene has CDR1 ENHRY and CDR2 SYGVKD. There are 13 residues in the CDR3. The junction had 7 bases not matched to a gene; V was cut back by 10 bases and J by 5 bases. The CDR3 spells CANSGTGDTEAFF. The DNA of the CDR3 is TGTGCCAACTCCGGGACAGGGGATACTGAAGCTTTCTTT.

This chain uses TRBV14 with TRBJ2-1; TRBD2 aligns across 11 bases. Germline CDR1 is SGHDN and CDR2 is FVKESK. V shed 0 bases and J 3 bases; nucleotides not matched to a gene: 10. The CDR3 has 19 amino acids. The CDR3 loop reads CASSQDVSGGVGGYNEQFF. The CDR3 nucleotides read TGTGCCAGCAGCCAAGATGTTAGCGGGGGGGTGGGTGGCTACAATGAGCAGTTCTTC. The full variable domain, completed using reference TRBV14 and TRBJ2-1, is EAGVTQFPSHSVIEKGQTVTLRCDPISGHDNLYWYRRVMGKEIKFLLHFVKESKQDESGMPNNRFLAERTGGTYSTLKVQPAELEDSGVYFCASSQDVSGGVGGYNEQFFGPGTRLTVL.

The gene calls are TRBV4-1 and TRBJ1-1; D gene uncertain. The V and J ends lost 1 base and 1 base respectively, with 7 bases between them. From germline, CDR1 is MGHRA and CDR2 YSYEKL. The CDR3 totals 14 residues. CDR3 DNA: TGCGCCAGCAGCCAAGTTTCCGGGAACACTGAAGCTTTCTTT. Encoded protein: CASSQVSGNTEAFF.

The V call is TRBV19, the J call TRBJ1-5, with D unresolved. The CDR3 sequence is 14 residues long. The germline V gene has CDR1 LNHDA and CDR2 SQIVND (reference sequence). The V gene lost 6 bases and the J gene lost 0 bases, with 9 bases spanning the gap. The CDR3 DNA sequence: TGTGCCAGTAGGAGGAGCGGTAGCAATCAGCCCCAGCATTTT. The encoded protein is CASRRSGSNQPQHF.

The chain uses TRBV11-2 and TRBJ2-3; 8 bases map to TRBD2. Germline CDR1 and CDR2: SGHAT and FQNNGV. The CDR3 length is 15 residues. The junction had 8 bases not matched to a gene; V was cut back by 5 bases and J by 4 bases. CDR3 region: CASSRGLAQADTQYF. The CDR3 nucleotides are TGTGCCAGCAGCCGCGGACTAGCACAGGCAGATACGCAGTATTTT.

The J gene is TRBJ2-3, the V gene TRBV6-4, with TRBD2 matching 7 bases. Germline CDR1 reads MRHNA; CDR2 reads SNTAGT. V trimming: 4 bases; J trimming: 1 base; junction bases outside the gene matches: 2. The CDR3 extends over 14 amino acids. The CDR3 bases are TGTGCCAGCAGTGCTCTAGCGGGCACAGATACGCAGTATTTT. Protein: CASSALAGTDTQYF.

The chain is built from TRBV18 and TRBJ1-5, with a weak D call TRBD1 (6 bases). The CDR3 has 15 residues. Germline V gene data show CDR1 as KGHSH and CDR2 as LQKENI. Trimming removed 3 bases from V and 4 bases from J, with 13 bases in between. The CDR3 coding sequence is TGTGCCAGCTCACCCGCGGGGGCGGGGAATCAGCCCCAGCATTTT. This gives the protein CASSPAGAGNQPQHF. Full variable domain (missing parts from reference TRBV18 and TRBJ1-5): NAGVMQNPRHLVRRRGQEARLRCSPMKGHSHVYWYRQLPEEGLKFMVYLQKENIIDESGMPKERFSAEFPKEGPSILRIQQVVRGDSAAYFCASSPAGAGNQPQHFGDGTRLSIL.

The V and J genes are TRBV10-2 and TRBJ2-3, with TRBD2 identical over 9 bases. From germline, CDR1 is WSHSY and CDR2 SAAADI. Germline trimming cut 4 bases from V and 4 bases from J; bases unmatched to any gene: 9. The CDR3 extends over 16 amino acids. This CDR3 is CASSAAGTSRPDTQYF. Here the CDR3 DNA reads TGCGCCAGCAGTGCGGCCGGGACTAGCAGGCCAGATACGCAGTATTTT.

This chain joins TRBV7-8 and TRBJ1-5, with 8 positions matching TRBD1. V gave up 5 bases and J gave up 3 bases; unmatched junction bases: 6. This CDR3 comprises 15 residues. Germline CDR1 and CDR2: SGHVS and FQNEAQ. In nucleotides, the CDR3 is TGTGCCAGCAGCGTCAACAGGGGGTTCAATCAGCCCCAGCATTTT. The encoded protein is CASSVNRGFNQPQHF.

This sequence joins TRBV18 and TRBJ1-1; TRBD1 might be the D (5 bases). CDR1 KGHSH and CDR2 LQKENI come from the germline V gene. The CDR3 has 14 residues. V lost 0 bases and J 3 bases, leaving 8 bases between the germline ends. The CDR3 protein is CASSPPGVYTEAFF. CDR3 sequence (DNA): TGTGCCAGCTCACCACCAGGGGTCTACACTGAAGCTTTCTTT. Supplemented by reference TRBV18 and TRBJ1-1, the full variable domain reads NAGVMQNPRHLVRRRGQEARLRCSPMKGHSHVYWYRQLPEEGLKFMVYLQKENIIDESGMPKERFSAEFPKEGPSILRIQQVVRGDSAAYFCASSPPGVYTEAFFGQGTRLTVV.

The rearrangement uses TRBV9 and TRBJ2-7; 7 bases agree with TRBD2. Germline values: CDR1 SGDLS, CDR2 YYNGEE. Trimming removed 3 bases from V and 1 base from J; junction bases left unmatched: 4. The CDR3 covers 14 residues. For the CDR3, the DNA is TGTGCCAGCAGCGACGGACTAGTTTCCTACGAGCAGTACTTC. Amino acid sequence: CASSDGLVSYEQYF.

Here the CDR3 reads CASSRLVNRVNTGELFF. The CDR3 DNA follows: TGTGCCAGCAGCCGACTCGTAAACAGGGTGAACACCGGGGAGCTGTTTTTT. The gene calls are TRBV4-2 and TRBJ2-2; tentatively, D is TRBD1 (6 bases). This CDR3 has 17 residues. Trimming cost V 4 bases and J 1 base, with 16 bases left between them. Germline V CDR1 and CDR2: LGHNA, YNFKEQ.

J is TRBJ2-2 and V is TRBV5-1, with TRBD1 identical over 8 bases. V lost 1 base to trimming and J lost 6 bases; unmatched junction nucleotides: 8. Germline values: CDR1 SGHRS, CDR2 YFSETQ. The CDR3 loop spans 16 amino acids. The CDR3 protein is CASSLWLTGAAGELFF. The CDR3 bases are TGCGCCAGCAGCTTGTGGCTGACAGGGGCCGCCGGGGAGCTGTTTTTT.

The V and J genes are TRBV6-5 and TRBJ2-3; 8 bases agree with TRBD1. Per germline, CDR1 MNHEY and CDR2 SVGAGI. V dropped 6 bases and J dropped 5; count of bases not matched to a gene: 10. There are 15 residues in the CDR3. The CDR3 loop reads CASRNPRGREDTQYF. The CDR3 DNA follows: TGTGCCAGCAGAAATCCCAGGGGGCGCGAAGATACGCAGTATTTT.

This sequence joins TRBV6-5 and TRBJ1-2; D gene uncertain. The V end lost 0 bases, the J end lost 2 bases, and 10 bases lay between the germline ends. The germline V gene has CDR1 MNHEY and CDR2 SVGAGI. The CDR3 is 15 residues long. CDR3 sequence reads: CASSYSKAGNYGYTF. The CDR3 DNA reads TGTGCCAGCAGTTACTCGAAGGCGGGAAACTATGGCTACACCTTC.

The rearrangement joins TRBV14 to TRBJ2-1, with TRBD2 identical over 12 bases. The length of the CDR3 is 15 residues. The germline V gene has CDR1 SGHDN and CDR2 FVKESK. Trimming cost V 1 base and J 6 bases; bases outside gene matches: 1. The CDR3 is CASSQGGLAGNEQFF. In DNA, the CDR3 is TGTGCCAGCAGCCAAGGGGGACTAGCGGGCAATGAGCAGTTCTTC.

This chain links TRBV29-1 with TRBJ1-4; D is possibly TRBD1 (6 bases). Germline V CDR1 and CDR2: SQVTM, ANQGSEA. This CDR3 is 13 amino acids long. V was clipped by 4 bases and J by 4 bases, with 10 bases between them. CDR3 residues: CSVAGASNEKLFF. The CDR3 nucleotides are TGCAGCGTTGCAGGGGCAAGTAATGAAAAACTGTTTTTT.

This sequence joins TRBV7-2 and TRBJ2-1, with D maybe TRBD1 (5 bases). The germline gives CDR1 SGHTA, CDR2 FQGNSA. The CDR3 consists of 15 residues. V was shortened by 1 base and J by 9 bases, with 16 bases between the two germline ends. The CDR3, as DNA: TGTGCCAGCAGCTTAGAAGGGGTTTGGATCGGTGAGCAGTTCTTC. It codes for CASSLEGVWIGEQFF.